This passage covers 30 T cell receptor beta chains from one sample sequenced in a study of blood T cell repertoires in COVID-19. Profiling relied on immunoSEQ multiplex PCR, and the TCRdb table lists in-frame clones only, not all of them. The table lists about 160,000 clones, around 80% of them singletons. Sequencing was done on a sample of PBMCs or T cells enriched from blood (not recorded which). The receptors stem from a woman between 55 and 75 years old who had recovered from COVID-19.

The V and J genes are TRBV6-5 and TRBJ1-5; TRBD1 matches at 8 bases. V shed 6 bases and J 1 base; nucleotides not matched to a gene: 5. Germline V gene sequence: CDR1 MNHEY, CDR2 SVGAGI. The CDR3 loop spans 15 amino acids. This CDR3 reads CASRRGQGSNQPQHF. The CDR3 nucleotides read TGTGCCAGCAGGCGCGGACAGGGAAGCAATCAGCCCCAGCATTTT.

The gene calls are TRBV19 and TRBJ1-5; D may be TRBD1 (6 bases). The CDR3 is 16 amino acids. The V gene lost 5 bases and the J gene lost 2 bases, with 16 bases spanning the gap. CDR1 is LNHDA, CDR2 SQIVND, per germline (reference sequence). CDR3 DNA: TGTGCCAGTAGTCCGGGACCAGGGGATCGCAATCAGCCCCAGCATTTT. As protein: CASSPGPGDRNQPQHF.

The gene calls are TRBV9 and TRBJ1-2; 8 nucleotides align to TRBD1. The CDR3 runs to 13 residues. The germline V gene has CDR1 SGDLS and CDR2 YYNGEE. V lost 5 bases to trimming and J lost 2 bases; unmatched junction nucleotides: 2. The CDR3 coding sequence is TGTGCCAGCAGAAGGGACAGGAACTATGGCTACACCTTC. Its translation is CASRRDRNYGYTF. The whole variable domain, filled in from reference TRBV9 and TRBJ1-2, reads DSGVTQTPKHLITATGQRVTLRCSPRSGDLSVYWYQQSLDQGLQFLIQYYNGEERAKGNILERFSAQQFPDLHSELNLSSLELGDSALYFCASRRDRNYGYTFGSGTRLTVV.

The sample holds a few counts of this clone. This chain links TRBV6-5 with TRBJ1-6, with D perhaps matching TRBD1 (5 bases). V lost 8 bases and J lost 0, with 8 bases in between. The CDR3 runs to 14 residues. The V gene's germline CDR1 is MNHEY and CDR2 SVGAGI. Written as DNA, the CDR3 is TGTGCCAGCGTAGGGGACTCCTATAATTCACCCCTCCACTTT. It is translated as CASVGDSYNSPLHF.

This clone was found once. This sample also contains other DNA sequences that code for the same CDR3. The chain combines TRBV10-1 with TRBJ1-1, with TRBD1 matching 7 bases. Germline V lookup: CDR1 WNHNN, CDR2 SYGVQD (reference sequence). V trimming: 4 bases; J trimming: 4 bases; junction bases outside the gene matches: 6. The CDR3 extends over 14 amino acids. CDR3 sequence reads: CASSVDRVGTEAFF. CDR3 bases: TGCGCCAGCAGTGTCGACAGGGTGGGCACTGAAGCTTTCTTT.

As DNA, the CDR3 is TGTGCCAGCAGCGTCATCAAGGGACTAGCGGGGGGCTCCAGCTCCTACAATGAGCAGTTCTTC. Its protein product is CASSVIKGLAGGSSSYNEQFF. The V call is TRBV2, the J call TRBJ2-1; 15 bases are shared with TRBD2. J lost 0 bases, V lost 6 bases, and 15 bases had no gene match. CDR3 length: 21 amino acids. The germline V gene encodes CDR1 SNHLY and CDR2 FYNNEI.

The V gene is TRBV7-3, the J gene TRBJ2-1; unclear D gene. The V gene's germline CDR1 is SGHTA and CDR2 FQGTGA. V lost 1 base to trimming and J lost 2 bases, with 12 bases between them. The CDR3 runs to 16 residues. This chain's CDR3 is CASSLSYGSAYNEQFF. The CDR3 DNA reads as TGTGCCAGCAGCTTAAGTTACGGGTCCGCCTACAATGAGCAGTTCTTC. The variable domain in full, with the rest retrieved from reference TRBV7-3 and TRBJ2-1, is GAGVSQTPSNKVTEKGKYVELRCDPISGHTALYWYRQSLGQGPEFLIYFQGTGAADDSGLPNDRFFAVRPEGSVSTLKIQRTERGDSAVYLCASSLSYGSAYNEQFFGPGTRLTVL.

Only a few counts were recorded for this clone. Other DNA sequences within the sample encode an identical CDR3. The gene calls are TRBV5-1 and TRBJ2-7; TRBD1 is a possible D gene (6 bases). Germline values: CDR1 SGHRS, CDR2 YFSETQ. This CDR3 is 14 amino acids long. Trimming shortened V by 0 bases and J by 4 bases, and 11 bases separated the two germline ends. Written as DNA, the CDR3 is TGCGCCAGCAGCTTGGCGCAGGGGTGGTACGAGCAGTACTTC. It specifies CASSLAQGWYEQYF.

CDR3 loop: CASRSTAYNEQFF. The CDR3 DNA follows: TGTGCCAGCAGATCTACAGCATACAATGAGCAGTTCTTC. The J gene is TRBJ2-1, the V gene TRBV7-2; D is undetermined. V was pared by 6 bases and J by 4 bases, with 10 bases between. The CDR3 totals 13 residues. The germline CDR1 and CDR2 sequences are SGHTA and FQGNSA.

The chain has TRBV29-1 and TRBJ1-5, with 8 bases that match TRBD1. After removal of 5 bases from V and 1 base from J, the junction contained 7 bases not matched to a gene. Germline V CDR1 and CDR2: SQVTM, ANQGSEA. CDR3 length: 15 amino acids. The CDR3 here is CSVREQGASNQPQHF. CDR3 nucleotide sequence: TGCAGCGTTAGGGAGCAGGGGGCAAGCAATCAGCCCCAGCATTTT. Variable domain in full (rest from reference TRBV29-1 and TRBJ1-5): SAVISQKPSRDICQRGTSLTIQCQVDSQVTMMFWYRQQPGQSLTLIATANQGSEATYESGFVIDKFPISRPNLTFSTLTVSNMSPEDSSIYLCSVREQGASNQPQHFGDGTRLSIL.

This clone has only a few counts. The sample has other DNA sequences that encode this CDR3 too. The V gene is TRBV30, the J gene TRBJ2-3; the match to TRBD2 covers 11 bases. The germline gives CDR1 GTSNPN, CDR2 SVGIG (reference sequence). This CDR3 has 15 residues. The junction had 3 bases not matched to a gene; V was cut back by 3 bases and J by 1 base. CDR3 in DNA: TGTGCCTGGAGGGCACTAGCGGGGGGCACAGATACGCAGTATTTT. As protein: CAWRALAGGTDTQYF.

This clone appeared many times. J is TRBJ1-1 and V is TRBV18; the D gene is possibly TRBD1 (5 bases). V was cut by 3 bases and J by 3 bases, with 8 bases left in between. The CDR3 runs 13 residues. Germline loops: CDR1 KGHSH, CDR2 LQKENI. CDR3 residues: CASSPDSYTEAFF. DNA for the CDR3: TGTGCCAGCTCACCTGACAGTTACACTGAAGCTTTCTTT.

This clone has a count of ten or more. The J gene is TRBJ1-5, the V gene TRBV19; D gene ambiguous. The V and J ends lost 3 bases and 6 bases respectively, with 12 bases between them. There are 14 residues in the CDR3. CDR1 is LNHDA, CDR2 SQIVND, per germline (reference sequence). For the CDR3, the DNA is TGTGCCAGTAGTATGGGAGCCTTGGGTCAGCCCCAGCATTTT. Its translation: CASSMGALGQPQHF.

The chain carries TRBV7-3 and TRBJ1-1, with a tentative D call TRBD1 (5 bases). From germline, CDR1 is SGHTA and CDR2 FQGTGA. The CDR3 has 17 residues. Trimming stripped 5 bases from V and 8 bases from J, with 27 bases between. The CDR3 loop reads CASSPGGSSGGHSEAFF. The CDR3 nucleotides are TGTGCCAGCAGCCCCGGGGGTTCGAGCGGGGGTCATTCGGAAGCTTTCTTT.

This clone came up a few times. This rearrangement joins TRBV3-1 (or the pseudogene TRBV3-2) to TRBJ1-1; D gene unclear. The CDR3 runs 15 residues. Trimming took 9 bases from V and 5 from J, leaving 22 bases between them. The V gene's germline CDR1 is LGHDT and CDR2 YNNKEL (reference sequence). The CDR3 protein is CAREGAPFRSTEAFF. CDR3 in DNA: TGTGCCAGAGAAGGCGCGCCGTTTCGGAGTACTGAAGCTTTCTTT.

This clone was recorded only once. A read error may account for a junction end that differs from germline. V usage is TRBV2 and J usage is TRBJ1-5, with 9 bases lining up with TRBD1. CDR3 length: 16 amino acids. Germline lookup yields CDR1 SNHLY and CDR2 FYNNEI. CDR3 region: CASGDRDSSSNQPQHF. As DNA, the CDR3 is TGTGCCAGCGGGGACAGGGACAGCTCAAGCAACCAGCCCCAGCATTTT.

The chain employs TRBV2 and TRBJ1-6; 10 bases line up with TRBD1. Germline V gene data show CDR1 as SNHLY and CDR2 as FYNNEI. V trimming: 7 bases; J trimming: 10 bases; junction bases outside the gene matches: 10. The CDR3 has 15 residues. CDR3 sequence (DNA): TGTGCCAGCACCGCCGGACAGGGGGGACGGTCACCCCTCCACTTT. Its translation: CASTAGQGGRSPLHF.

The rearrangement uses TRBV4-1 and TRBJ2-2, with D maybe TRBD2 (6 bases). The germline V gene encodes CDR1 MGHRA and CDR2 YSYEKL. Trimming shortened V by 1 base and J by 4 bases, and 13 bases separated the two germline ends. The CDR3 extends over 16 amino acids. CDR3: CASSQAEWGGTGELFF. The CDR3, as DNA: TGCGCCAGCAGCCAAGCGGAGTGGGGAGGCACCGGGGAGCTGTTTTTT.

The sample holds one count of this clone. This chain uses TRBV11-2 with TRBJ2-7, with 8 bases identical to TRBD2. V shed 1 base, J shed 0 bases, and the junction held 8 bases outside the gene matches. The CDR3 consists of 17 residues. Per germline, CDR1 SGHAT and CDR2 FQNNGV. CDR3 bases: TGTGCCAGCAGCTTAGTTCCCACGGGGGGGAGCTCCTACGAGCAGTACTTC. Protein sequence: CASSLVPTGGSSYEQYF.

J is TRBJ2-1 and V is TRBV30; 9 bases line up with TRBD1. Germline V gene lookup returns CDR1 GTSNPN and CDR2 SVGIG (reference sequence). J gave up 2 bases and V 2 bases, and 1 base lay outside the gene matches. The CDR3 consists of 14 residues. CDR3 sequence reads: CAWSRTGAYNEQFF. In DNA form, the CDR3 reads TGTGCCTGGAGTAGGACAGGGGCCTACAATGAGCAGTTCTTC. The complete variable domain, with remaining parts taken from reference TRBV30 and TRBJ2-1, reads SQTIHQWPATLVQPVGSPLSLECTVEGTSNPNLYWYRQAAGRGLQLLFYSVGIGQISSEVPQNLSASRPQDRQFILSSKKLLLSDSGFYLCAWSRTGAYNEQFFGPGTRLTVL.

Here the CDR3 reads CAWTSQGGRNSPLHF. The CDR3 DNA reads TGTGCCTGGACATCCCAGGGTGGTAGGAATTCACCCCTCCACTTT. V and J are TRBV30 and TRBJ1-6; weak D call: TRBD1 (5 bases). There are 15 residues in the CDR3. V was pared by 4 bases and J by 7 bases, with 17 bases between. Germline-derived CDR1 and CDR2 are GTSNPN and SVGIG (reference sequence). Full variable domain (outside the CDR3, taken from reference TRBV30 and TRBJ1-6): SQTIHQWPATLVQPVGSPLSLECTVEGTSNPNLYWYRQAAGRGLQLLFYSVGIGQISSEVPQNLSASRPQDRQFILSSKKLLLSDSGFYLCAWTSQGGRNSPLHFGNGTRLTVT.

This clone was seen ten or more times. The chain combines TRBV20-1 with TRBJ1-1, with a possible D match to TRBD1 (5 bases). Germline CDR1 is DFQATT and CDR2 is SNEGSKA (reference sequence). V was shortened by 6 bases and J by 6 bases, with 11 bases between the two germline ends. This CDR3 spans 11 amino acids. For the CDR3, the DNA is TGCAGTGCCATCAGGGTCCCTGAAGCTTTCTTT. Its translation: CSAIRVPEAFF.

CDR3 sequence (DNA): TGCGCCAGCAGTGAAGAGGGAGGAGACGAGCAGTTCTTC. Translated: CASSEEGGDEQFF. The chain carries TRBV10-1 and TRBJ2-1, with D maybe TRBD2 (6 bases). The length of the CDR3 is 13 residues. Deletions cut 3 bases from V and 10 bases from J, with 13 bases between. The germline V gene encodes CDR1 WNHNN and CDR2 SYGVQD (reference sequence).

This clone came up a few times. The V call is TRBV9, the J call TRBJ2-1, with a weak D call TRBD1 (6 bases). The CDR3 runs to 18 residues. Germline assignment: CDR1 SGDLS and CDR2 YYNGEE. V shed 3 bases and J shed 1 base, with 20 bases lying between them. This CDR3 is CASSGPTGQGRSYNEQFF. The DNA for the CDR3 is TGTGCCAGCAGCGGACCGACCGGGCAGGGGCGGTCCTACAATGAGCAGTTCTTC.

This chain links TRBV5-1 with TRBJ1-1, with D possibly being TRBD1 (6 bases). Germline V gene data show CDR1 as SGHRS and CDR2 as YFSETQ. The length of the CDR3 is 14 residues. V was trimmed by 2 bases and J by 3 bases, leaving 11 bases between them. CDR3 sequence: CASSFQGQDTEAFF. As DNA, the CDR3 is TGCGCCAGCAGCTTCCAGGGGCAGGACACTGAAGCTTTCTTT.

This clone was counted a few times. This rearrangement joins TRBV2 to TRBJ2-1, with a weak D call TRBD1 (6 bases). Trimming removed 4 bases from V and 5 bases from J, with 15 bases in between. CDR3 size: 15 residues. Germline V gene data show CDR1 as SNHLY and CDR2 as FYNNEI. For the CDR3, the DNA is TGTGCCAGCAGTGCTTATACGGGACACAACAATGAGCAGTTCTTC. Translating gives CASSAYTGHNNEQFF.

The V gene is TRBV5-4, the J gene TRBJ2-3; 9 bases align to TRBD2. After removal of 2 bases from V and 2 bases from J, the junction contained 3 bases not matched to a gene. Germline assignment: CDR1 SGHNT and CDR2 YYREEE (reference sequence). The CDR3 is 15 amino acids. CDR3 sequence: CASSLAGGTTDTQYF. Here the CDR3 DNA reads TGTGCCAGCAGCTTAGCGGGGGGCACCACAGATACGCAGTATTTT.

This clone was detected once. This sequence joins TRBV18 and TRBJ1-4; 8 nucleotides agree with TRBD1. Germline values: CDR1 KGHSH, CDR2 LQKENI. The V segment lost 4 bases and the J segment 8 bases; nucleotides outside the gene matches: 6. This CDR3 has 14 residues. CDR3: CASSLGQGGEKLFF. CDR3 DNA sequence: TGTGCCAGCTCACTAGGACAGGGAGGAGAAAAACTGTTTTTT.

This clone has a handful of counts. The chain couples TRBV5-6 to TRBJ1-1; D perhaps matches TRBD1 (6 bases). The CDR3 totals 13 residues. The germline V and J ends were trimmed by 4 bases and 1 base, with 8 bases remaining between them. Germline CDR1 and CDR2: SGHDT and YYEEEE. CDR3 in DNA: TGTGCCAGCAGCGGGGACAAGAACACTGAAGCTTTCTTT. It codes for CASSGDKNTEAFF.

The chain recombines TRBV5-5 with TRBJ2-2, with D perhaps TRBD1 (5 bases). Per germline, CDR1 SGHKS and CDR2 YYEKEE (reference sequence). The CDR3 length is 15 residues. Trimming left V 0 bases short and J 7 bases short, with 13 bases between. CDR3: CASSLVRQGYGELFF. CDR3 nucleotide sequence: TGTGCCAGCAGCTTGGTTCGCCAGGGTTACGGGGAGCTGTTTTTT.